The TCR beta chain under discussion was sequenced for a study of blood T cell repertoires in COVID-19. Individuals drawn from approximately 22 US areas were about 18 to 95 years old. Clinical history reported by participants formed the basis on which cohorts were assigned. Recovered status in Cohort 3 required two negative PCRs, clearance, or symptom resolution. The ends were cut back, 9 bases at V and 1 base at J, with 13 bases in the middle. Germline loops: CDR1 SGHNT, CDR2 YYREEE (reference sequence). CDR3 length: 13 amino acids. As originally analysed: By means of reference gene primer amplification, nucleated cell counts were estimated. The repertoire was sequenced with immunoSEQ multiplex PCR; TCRdb's copy has only in-frame clones and lacks some. The V and J calls and clone size were taken over from that table, and D and trimming were inferred from the DNA. There are 250,000 to 350,000 clones in the sample; approximately 85% occur only once, and approximately 4% lies in the top ten.

This chain links TRBV5-4 with TRBJ1-1, with D maybe TRBD1 (6 bases). Sequenced input: PBMCs or T cells enriched from blood (not recorded which). The sequence derives from a woman aged 30 to 39 who had recovered from COVID-19. The CDR3 DNA is TGTGCCACCCATCGAGGGGGGAACACTGAAGCTTTCTTT. Its protein product is CATHRGGNTEAFF.